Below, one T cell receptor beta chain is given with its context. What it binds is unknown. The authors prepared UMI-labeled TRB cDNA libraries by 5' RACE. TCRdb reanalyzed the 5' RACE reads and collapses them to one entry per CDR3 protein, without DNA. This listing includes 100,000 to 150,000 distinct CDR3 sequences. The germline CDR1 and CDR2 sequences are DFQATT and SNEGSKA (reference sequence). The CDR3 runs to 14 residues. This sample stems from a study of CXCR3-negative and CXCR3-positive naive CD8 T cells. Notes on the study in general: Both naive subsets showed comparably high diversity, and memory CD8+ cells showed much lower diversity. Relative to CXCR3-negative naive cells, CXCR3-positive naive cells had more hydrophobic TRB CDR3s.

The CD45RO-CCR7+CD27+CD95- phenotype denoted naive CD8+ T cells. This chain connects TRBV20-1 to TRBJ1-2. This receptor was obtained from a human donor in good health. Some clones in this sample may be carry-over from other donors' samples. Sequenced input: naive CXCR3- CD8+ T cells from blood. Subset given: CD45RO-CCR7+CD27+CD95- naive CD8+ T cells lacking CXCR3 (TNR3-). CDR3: CSARWIRLYYGYTF.